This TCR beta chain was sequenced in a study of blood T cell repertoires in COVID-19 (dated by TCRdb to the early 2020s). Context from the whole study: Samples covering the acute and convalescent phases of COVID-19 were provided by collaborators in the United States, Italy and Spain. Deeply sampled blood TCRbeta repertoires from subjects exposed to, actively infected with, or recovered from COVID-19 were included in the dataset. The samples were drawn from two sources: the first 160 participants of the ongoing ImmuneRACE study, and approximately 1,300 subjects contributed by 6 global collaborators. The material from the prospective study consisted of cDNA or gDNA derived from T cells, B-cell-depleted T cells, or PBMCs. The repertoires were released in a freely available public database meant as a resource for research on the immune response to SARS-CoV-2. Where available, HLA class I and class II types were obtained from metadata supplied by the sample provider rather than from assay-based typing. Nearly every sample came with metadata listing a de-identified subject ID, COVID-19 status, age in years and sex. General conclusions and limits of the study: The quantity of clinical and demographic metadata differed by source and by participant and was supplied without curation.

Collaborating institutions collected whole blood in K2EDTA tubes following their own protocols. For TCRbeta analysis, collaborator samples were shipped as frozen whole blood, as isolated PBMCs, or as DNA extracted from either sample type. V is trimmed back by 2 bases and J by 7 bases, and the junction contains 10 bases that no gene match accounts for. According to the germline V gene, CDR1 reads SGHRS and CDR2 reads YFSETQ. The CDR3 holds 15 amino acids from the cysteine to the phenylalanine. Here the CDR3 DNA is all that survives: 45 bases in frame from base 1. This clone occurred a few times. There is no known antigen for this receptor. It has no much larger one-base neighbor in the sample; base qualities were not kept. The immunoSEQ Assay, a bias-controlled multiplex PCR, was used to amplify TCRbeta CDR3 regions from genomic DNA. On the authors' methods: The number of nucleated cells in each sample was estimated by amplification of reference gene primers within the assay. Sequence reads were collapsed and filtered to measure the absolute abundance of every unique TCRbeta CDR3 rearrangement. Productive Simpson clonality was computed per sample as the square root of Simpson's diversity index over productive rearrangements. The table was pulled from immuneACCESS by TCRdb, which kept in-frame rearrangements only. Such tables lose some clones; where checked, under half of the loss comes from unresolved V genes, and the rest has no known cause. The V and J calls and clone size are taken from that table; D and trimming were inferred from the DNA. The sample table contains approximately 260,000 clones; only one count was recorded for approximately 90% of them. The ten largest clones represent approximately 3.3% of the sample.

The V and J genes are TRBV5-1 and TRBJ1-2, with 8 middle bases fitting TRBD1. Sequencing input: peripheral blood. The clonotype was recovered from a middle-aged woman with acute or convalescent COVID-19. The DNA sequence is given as TGCGCCAGCAGCTTAACCCAGGGACAGGAACCTGGCTACACCTTC. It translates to CASSLTQGQEPGYTF.